This T cell receptor (beta chain) emerged from a study of neoadjuvant anti-PD-1 for oral cavity cancer. Study context: Most patients had three to four biweekly doses of 3 mg/kg nivolumab before resection.

The assay was immunoSEQ multiplex PCR, and TCRdb's table has in-frame clones only and misses some. Here the sample spans 60,000 to 75,000 clones, around 85% being singletons. This clone was observed a few times. The sequencing used PBMCs, collected before nivolumab (anti-PD-1) treatment. The origin of this receptor is a person aged 40-85 years with oral cavity squamous cell carcinoma.

The CDR3 sequence: CASSPDPSNIQYF. In DNA, the CDR3 is TGTGCCAGCAGCCCGGACCCTTCAAACATTCAGTACTTC. This rearrangement joins TRBV7-6 to TRBJ2-4; D unresolved. With 5 bases removed from V and 6 bases from J, the gap between germline ends came to 11 bases. Per the germline V gene, CDR1 is SGHVS and CDR2 is FNYEAQ. This CDR3 has 13 amino acids. Supplemented by reference TRBV7-6 and TRBJ2-4, the full variable domain reads GAGVSQSPRYKVTKRGQDVALRCDPISGHVSLYWYRQALGQGPEFLTYFNYEAQQDKSGLPNDRFSAERPEGSISTLTIQRTEQRDSAMYRCASSPDPSNIQYFGAGTRLSVL.